This T cell receptor (beta chain) derives from a study of cytomegalovirus exposure and HLA in healthy donors. The PCR made use of 60 Vbeta and 13 Jbeta primers. The table came from immunoSEQ multiplex PCR; TCRdb's copy has only in-frame clones and leaves some out. This sample's clone table lists more than 55,000 clones. J lost 4 bases, V lost 5 bases, and 7 bases had no gene match. In germline, CDR1 is SGHNT, CDR2 YENEEA. The CDR3 spans 15 residues. This chain links TRBV11-3 with TRBJ2-3; TRBD2 matches 9 bases. The sequencing sample was made of PBMCs. The receptor was isolated from a woman aged 40 to 50 in good health and CMV-seropositive. The CDR3 DNA is TGTGCCAGCAGCCCCTCTAGCGGGGAGGCAGATACGCAGTATTTT. Its translation: CASSPSSGEADTQYF.